The 8 T cell receptor beta chains presented below share a single source sample, sequenced in a study of cytomegalovirus exposure and HLA in healthy donors. The primer mix had 60 Vbeta and 13 Jbeta primers. Data came from immunoSEQ multiplex PCR; TCRdb stores just in-frame clones and leaves some out. The table lists 150,000 to 200,000 clones, 75% of them singletons, with about 10% in the top ten. Sample: PBMCs. The receptor set was obtained from a man aged 18 to 29 in good health and CMV-seropositive.

The genes are TRBV28 and TRBJ2-1, with 9 positions matching TRBD2. The CDR3 sequence is 11 residues long. The V gene's germline CDR1 is MDHEN and CDR2 SYDVKM. With 5 bases clipped from V and 15 bases from J, the junction kept 5 bases outside the gene matches. The CDR3: CASSTFSGGFF. The CDR3 bases are TGTGCCAGCAGTACCTTTAGCGGGGGGTTCTTC.

The V and J genes are TRBV6-1 and TRBJ2-7; tentative D call: TRBD1 (6 bases). CDR1 and CDR2 (germline): MNHNS, SASEGT. Between the trimmed V and J ends, which lost 5 bases and 2 bases, there was a span of 13 bases. This CDR3 is 14 amino acids long. CDR3 in DNA: TGTGCCAGCAGTCCGGACAGACCCACCTACGAGCAGTACTTC. Its translation: CASSPDRPTYEQYF.

This chain connects TRBV15 to TRBJ2-7; D not certain. Germline CDR1 reads LNHNV; CDR2 reads YYDKDF (reference sequence). The CDR3 spans 15 residues. Trimming left V 0 bases short and J 0 bases short, with 9 bases between. The CDR3 bases are TGTGCCACCAGCAGAGATGCGGTTACCTCCTACGAGCAGTACTTC. Translated: CATSRDAVTSYEQYF.

V gene TRBV6-5 combines with J gene TRBJ2-7; D perhaps matches TRBD2 (7 bases). With 6 bases removed from V and 0 bases from J, the gap between germline ends came to 15 bases. Germline V lookup: CDR1 MNHEY, CDR2 SVGAGI. CDR3 size: 15 residues. CDR3 sequence reads: CASSPGAGDSYEQYF. The CDR3 bases are TGTGCCAGCAGCCCAGGGGCGGGAGACTCCTACGAGCAGTACTTC.

The chain is built from TRBV27 and TRBJ2-7; 10 bases fit TRBD2. V lost 8 bases, J lost 3 bases, and 13 bases stayed unmatched. The germline gives CDR1 MNHEY, CDR2 SMNVEV (reference sequence). CDR3 size: 16 residues. The CDR3 is CASGSFTSGKIYEQYF. Written as DNA, the CDR3 is TGTGCCAGCGGTTCCTTCACTAGCGGGAAGATCTACGAGCAGTACTTC.

The genes are TRBV28 and TRBJ2-1; a possible D gene is TRBD2 (5 bases). This CDR3 is 14 amino acids long. Trimming stripped 5 bases from V and 12 bases from J, with 20 bases between. Germline lookup yields CDR1 MDHEN and CDR2 SYDVKM. CDR3 residues: CASSVQGRDPRQFF. The CDR3 DNA reads as TGTGCCAGCAGTGTTCAAGGCCGGGATCCTCGGCAGTTCTTC.

V usage is TRBV7-9 and J usage is TRBJ2-3, with a weak D call TRBD2 (5 bases). Germline CDR1 and CDR2: SEHNR and FQNEAQ (reference sequence). CDR3 length: 15 amino acids. Trimming stripped 5 bases from V and 5 bases from J, with 17 bases between. The CDR3 region has the DNA TGTGCCAGCAGCGTATTTGTGGGAGTTGGAGATACGCAGTATTTT. Translated: CASSVFVGVGDTQYF.

This clone is a singleton in its sample. The genes are TRBV5-1 and TRBJ1-2, with a weak D call TRBD1 (6 bases). This CDR3 is built from 12 residues. Trimming stripped 4 bases from V and 5 bases from J, with 9 bases between. The germline CDR1 and CDR2 sequences are SGHRS and YFSETQ. This chain's CDR3 is CASSQDSYGYTF. CDR3 in DNA: TGCGCCAGCAGCCAGGACAGTTATGGCTACACCTTC.